The clone carrying this TCR beta chain has only a few counts. The junction departs from the called germline gene at one end, perhaps through a read error. This record belongs to a study of blood T cell repertoires in COVID-19. Study-wide background: Samples taken during acute and convalescent COVID-19 were collected in the United States, Italy and Spain. Sample material is recorded as cDNA or gDNA derived from T cells, B-cell-depleted T cells, or PBMCs.

Germline CDR1 is MNHEY and CDR2 is SVGAGI. This CDR3 contains 12 residues. Authors' analysis steps: The assay estimated nucleated cells by amplifying reference gene primers. Sequencing was performed with immunoSEQ multiplex PCR; in TCRdb, only in-frame clones are kept and a portion is missing. The V and J calls and clone size are taken from that table; D and trimming were inferred from the DNA. The repertoire consists of about 160,000 clones, with 60% to 85% occurring once and the leading ten covering roughly 7.5%. This sequence was found in a man in his fifties or sixties with acute or convalescent COVID-19. V and J are TRBV6-5 and TRBJ1-1; weak D call: TRBD1 (5 bases). Sequencing was carried out using peripheral blood. CDR3 sequence: CASSPGNPEAFF. CDR3 nucleotide sequence: TGTGCCAGCAGCCCAGGGAACCCTGAAGCTTTCTTT.